The clone carrying this T cell receptor (beta chain) was detected many times. The source of the sample is a study of T cell repertoires in cytomegalovirus infection. In the study overall: Through public TCR beta signatures, both CMV infection and matching HLA type were indicated.

The CDR3 extends over 14 amino acids. Looked up from germline, CDR1 is MNHEY and CDR2 is SVGAGI. V was pared by 7 bases and J by 1 base, with 12 bases between. TCRdb itself ran the reads through MiXCR, one entry per CDR3 protein. The sample lists over 300,000 distinct CDR3 sequences, 17% occurring once. The sequenced sample consisted of PBMCs. The chain has TRBV6-5 and TRBJ2-3; D perhaps matches TRBD1 (6 bases). This sequence originates from a human donor in good health (CMV status not recorded). Some clones in this sample may be carry-over from other donors' samples. The CDR3 reads CASNLNRGTDTQYF. In DNA, the CDR3 is TGTGCCAGCAACCTCAACAGGGGCACAGATACGCAGTATTTT.